Below are 18 T cell receptor beta chains sequenced from a single sample in a study of spatial heterogeneity in lung cancer. Time point defined: sample taken at primary tumor resection. Each CDR3 protein is one row after TCRdb ran MiXCR on the 5' RACE reads. The data show tens of thousands of distinct CDR3 sequences, roughly 8% seen once. Sequences were derived from PBMCs, sampled at surgery. The receptors originated from a male donor with early-stage non-small cell lung cancer.

In this sample, this clonotype turned up many times. The genes are TRBV25-1 and TRBJ1-4; 7 positions match TRBD1. V lost 8 bases, J lost 7 bases, and 7 bases stayed unmatched. Germline V CDR1 and CDR2: MGHDK, SYGVNS. This CDR3 has 13 amino acids. This chain's CDR3 is CASSGQEGEKLFF. The CDR3 bases are TGTGCCAGCTCCGGACAGGAGGGTGAAAAACTGTTTTTT.

This clonotype came up many times. This chain connects TRBV28 to TRBJ2-5; 8 nucleotides agree with TRBD1. This CDR3 has 14 residues. Unmatched junction bases numbered 8, after V lost 6 bases and J lost 5 bases. Germline CDR1 and CDR2: MDHEN and SYDVKM. The CDR3 loop reads CASRKQGVGETQYF. The DNA for the CDR3 is TGTGCCAGCAGAAAACAGGGGGTCGGGGAGACCCAGTACTTC.

V and J are TRBV7-9 and TRBJ1-4; D unresolved. V was trimmed by 5 bases and J by 1 base, leaving 11 bases between them. This CDR3 is 15 amino acids long. Germline V lookup: CDR1 SEHNR, CDR2 FQNEAQ (reference sequence). The CDR3 loop is CASSHGSGTNEKLFF. CDR3 bases: TGTGCCAGCAGCCACGGAAGCGGAACTAATGAAAAACTGTTTTTT. The full variable domain, in which reference TRBV7-9 and TRBJ1-4 provide the parts outside the CDR3, is DTGVSQNPRHKITKRGQNVTFRCDPISEHNRLYWYRQTLGQGPEFLTYFQNEAQLEKSRLLSDRFSAERPKGSFSTLEIQRTEQGDSAMYLCASSHGSGTNEKLFFGSGTQLSVL.

This clonotype was recorded at least ten times. The genes are TRBV12-3 or TRBV12-4 and TRBJ2-6; 13 positions agree with TRBD2. V lost 5 bases, J lost 0 bases, and 1 base stayed unmatched. The CDR3 consists of 17 residues. The chain's CDR3 is CASSRTSGSSGANVLTF. The CDR3 DNA is TGTGCCAGCAGTCGGACTAGCGGGAGCTCTGGGGCCAACGTCCTGACTTTC.

With regard to this clonotype: The junction departs from germline at one end; a sequencing error may be responsible. The chain recombines TRBV7-7 with TRBJ2-1; D is possibly TRBD1 or TRBD2 (5 bases each). The CDR3 is 14 amino acids. The V gene's germline CDR1 is SSHAT and CDR2 FNYEAQ (reference sequence). The CDR3 loop reads CASSSAGGVNEQFF. The CDR3 nucleotides read TGTGCTAGCAGCTCAGCTGGGGGAGTCAATGAGCAGTTCTTC.

The V gene is TRBV6-2 or TRBV6-3, the J gene TRBJ1-1, with a tentative D call TRBD1 (5 bases). The CDR3 has 14 amino acids. From germline, CDR1 is MNHEY and CDR2 SVGEGT. The germline V and J ends were trimmed by 4 bases and 5 bases, with 14 bases remaining between them. CDR3 nucleotide sequence: TGTGCCAGCAGTTCGGCCCGGGGGAGGACTGAAGCTTTCTTT. This codes for CASSSARGRTEAFF.

The table lists this clonotype with many counts. V and J are TRBV6-5 and TRBJ2-1; 8 nucleotides match TRBD1. The V segment lost 6 bases and the J segment 4 bases; nucleotides outside the gene matches: 11. CDR1 is MNHEY, CDR2 SVGAGI, per germline. This CDR3 has 16 residues. This chain's CDR3 is CASRLTGTGAYNEQFF. CDR3 bases: TGTGCCAGCAGGCTAACCGGGACAGGAGCTTACAATGAGCAGTTCTTC.

Turning to this clonotype: The conserved closing phenylalanine or tryptophan is absent in this CDR3, likely reflecting a read error. The rearrangement joins TRBV7-9 to TRBJ2-5, with D tentatively TRBD1 (7 bases). Trimming removed 5 bases from V and 4 bases from J, with 17 bases in between. CDR1 is SEHNR and CDR2 is FQNEAQ in the germline V gene (reference sequence). This CDR3 contains 15 residues. In DNA form, the CDR3 reads TGTGCCAGCAGCGACCAAGGAGGGGGCCCAGAGACCCAGTACTCC. Translation: CASSDQGGGPETQYS.

This clonotype was picked up many times. The chain is built from TRBV12-3 or TRBV12-4 and TRBJ2-1; a possible D gene is TRBD1 (6 bases). CDR3 length equals 15 residues. The V end lost 3 bases, the J end lost 0 bases, and 9 bases lay between the germline ends. The CDR3 DNA reads as TGTGCCAGCAGTTTCAGGACAGCCTCCTACAATGAGCAGTTCTTC. This encodes CASSFRTASYNEQFF.

The chain combines TRBV20-1 with TRBJ1-6, with 7 nucleotides matching TRBD1. Germline trimming cut 3 bases from V and 6 bases from J; bases unmatched to any gene: 2. The CDR3 runs to 13 residues. Germline CDR1 DFQATT, CDR2 SNEGSKA (reference sequence). CDR3 nucleotides: TGCAGTGCTAGGAGGGACAGTAATTCACCCCTCCACTTT. It codes for CSARRDSNSPLHF.

This clonotype was recorded many times. The chain is built from TRBV5-1 and TRBJ2-3, with TRBD2 identical over 10 bases. The CDR3 covers 16 residues. In germline, CDR1 is SGHRS, CDR2 YFSETQ. Germline trimming cut 4 bases from V and 3 bases from J; bases unmatched to any gene: 8. This CDR3 is CASSTGSGGTTDTQYF. The CDR3 nucleotides read TGCGCCAGCAGCACCGGTAGCGGGGGGACGACAGATACGCAGTATTTT.

This clonotype was picked up many times. In nucleotides, the CDR3 is TGTGCCAGCAGCACCGGCGGGGGTGGCTCCTACGAGCAGTACTTC. Protein product: CASSTGGGGSYEQYF. The chain carries TRBV6-2 or TRBV6-3 and TRBJ2-7, with 7 bases matching TRBD2. Germline assignment: CDR1 MNHEY and CDR2 SVGEGT. J lost 0 bases, V lost 6 bases, and 8 bases had no gene match. CDR3 size: 15 residues.

This clonotype occurred many times. The rearrangement joins TRBV18 to TRBJ2-3, with 7 positions matching TRBD2. Germline loops: CDR1 KGHSH, CDR2 LQKENI. The CDR3 contains 17 residues. V shed 3 bases and J 5 bases; nucleotides not matched to a gene: 14. The CDR3 nucleotides read TGTGCCAGCTCACCCCCTAGCGGCACACAAGTCAAAGATACGCAGTATTTT. It yields the protein CASSPPSGTQVKDTQYF.

This clonotype was observed a handful of times. The chain couples TRBV9 to TRBJ2-1, with TRBD1 matching 8 bases. This CDR3 has 15 amino acids. Per the germline V gene, CDR1 is SGDLS and CDR2 is YYNGEE. After removal of 4 bases from V and 5 bases from J, the junction contained 8 bases not matched to a gene. In DNA, the CDR3 is TGTGCCAGCAGCACCCGGGACAGGCACAACAATGAGCAGTTCTTC. It yields the protein CASSTRDRHNNEQFF.

The genes are TRBV7-2 and TRBJ1-1; D perhaps matches TRBD1 (5 bases). Germline CDR1 is SGHTA and CDR2 is FQGNSA. CDR3 size: 12 residues. Trimming left V 4 bases short and J 5 bases short, with 8 bases between. The CDR3 DNA reads TGTGCCAGCAGCTGGGACCTTACTGAAGCTTTCTTT. Translating it yields CASSWDLTEAFF.

This rearrangement joins TRBV29-1 to TRBJ2-5, with D uncertain. Germline V lookup: CDR1 SQVTM, CDR2 ANQGSEA. Trimming removed 5 bases from V and 1 base from J, with 5 bases in between. There are 11 residues in the CDR3. The CDR3 DNA sequence: TGCAGCGTTCTGTTCCAAGAGACCCAGTACTTC. Its translation is CSVLFQETQYF.

Ten or more counts support this clonotype. The V gene is TRBV19, the J gene TRBJ2-5; D is perhaps TRBD2 (6 bases). Germline CDR1 reads LNHDA; CDR2 reads SQIVND (reference sequence). V lost 4 bases and J lost 5, with 17 bases in between. The CDR3 length is 15 residues. CDR3 bases: TGTGCCAGTAGTACCTTGGCGGGGTACGAGGAGACCCAGTACTTC. Protein sequence: CASSTLAGYEETQYF.

There are a few counts of this clonotype. The V call is TRBV5-1, the J call TRBJ2-1, with TRBD2 matching 12 bases. Unmatched junction bases numbered 8, after V lost 5 bases and J lost 11 bases. This CDR3 has 14 residues. CDR1 and CDR2 (germline): SGHRS, YFSETQ. Written as DNA, the CDR3 is TGCGCCAGCAGTGGTGGACTAGCGGGATTCAAGCAGTTCTTC. Translation gives CASSGGLAGFKQFF.